These T cell receptor beta chains were read from a single sample in a study of cytomegalovirus exposure and HLA in healthy donors. The data were produced by immunoSEQ multiplex PCR, yet TCRdb's version contains in-frame clones alone and is incomplete. The sample consists of some 140,000 clones, about 76% of them appearing once. Sample: PBMCs. These receptors were obtained from a man younger than 45 in good health and CMV-seropositive. Both conserved end residues are part of each CDR3. D genes are given only for firm matches. Clone size, where shown, is once, few, many, or a class for clones that have expanded.

CDR3 DNA	CDR3 protein	CDR3 length	V gene	clone size	D gene	J gene
TGTGCCAGCAGACGGACTAGCAGAGGGGATACGCAGTATTTT	CASRRTSRGDTQYF	14	TRBV2	-	TRBD2	TRBJ2-3
TGTGCCAGCAGCTTAGAGGGGACAGGCCTGGTCGAGCAGTACTTC	CASSLEGTGLVEQYF	15	TRBV7-2	few	TRBD1	TRBJ2-7
TGTGCCAGCAGTTCTTACAGGGATCGAGATAACGAGCAGTACTTC	CASSSYRDRDNEQYF	15	TRBV27	-	-	TRBJ2-7
TGTGCTAGTGGTTTGGCCGGGACAGGAGGCTTCAATCAGCCCCAGCATTTT	CASGLAGTGGFNQPQHF	17	TRBV12-5	-	TRBD1	TRBJ1-5
TGTGCCAGCAGCCTCCGAGCGGGGAGGGAGACCCAGTACTTC	CASSLRAGRETQYF	14	TRBV5-4	-	TRBD2	TRBJ2-5
TGTGCCAGCAAAAGGACTAGCGGCGCAGATACGCAGTATTTT	CASKRTSGADTQYF	14	TRBV7-3	-	TRBD2	TRBJ2-3
TGCAGCTTCACACGGGGGGCGTACAATGAGCAGTTCTTC	CSFTRGAYNEQFF	13	TRBV29-1	-	-	TRBJ2-1
TGCGCCAGCGGCTGGGGGGGGGCGAAGGACACTGAAGCTTTCTTT	CASGWGGAKDTEAFF	15	TRBV5-1	-	-	TRBJ1-1
TGTGCCAGCAGTGACGGGACCCAGGGGGAAAAACTGTTTTTT	CASSDGTQGEKLFF	14	TRBV6-5	-	-	TRBJ1-4
TGTGCCAGCAGCCCTAGCGGGGGGGCCGTCGGGGAGCTGTTTTTT	CASSPSGGAVGELFF	15	TRBV7-8	few	TRBD2	TRBJ2-2
TGTGCCAGCAGTCCGGGGGACAGACTGTTCCACGAGCAGTACTTC	CASSPGDRLFHEQYF	15	TRBV28	-	-	TRBJ2-7
TGTGCCAGCAGTTCTCGACAGGGAATCTATCAGCCCCAGCATTTT	CASSSRQGIYQPQHF	15	TRBV27	once	TRBD1	TRBJ1-5
TGCGCCAGCAGCCAAGCAACAGGGGCCGAACTGTTTTTT	CASSQATGAELFF	13	TRBV4-3	few	TRBD1	TRBJ1-4
TGTGCCAGTAGTATGGATAGCGGGGGGGCCGTTTTTCCGGCGCAGTTCTTC	CASSMDSGGAVFPAQFF	17	TRBV19	-	TRBD2	TRBJ2-1
TGTGCCAGCAGCTTAGGACTAGCGGGGGACACCGGGGAGCTGTTTTTT	CASSLGLAGDTGELFF	16	TRBV11-3	once	TRBD2	TRBJ2-2
TGTGCCAGCGGGCCCCGGGCAGGGGGAAATCAGCCCCAGCATTTT	CASGPRAGGNQPQHF	15	TRBV5-8	-	TRBD1	TRBJ1-5
TGCGCCAGCAGCTTGGTACCCCTCGGGGGGCGAGGGGAGGCTTTCTTT	CASSLVPLGGRGEAFF	16	TRBV5-1	-	-	TRBJ1-1
TGCGCCAGCAGCCAAGCAGGATCGAACACCGGGGAGCTGTTTTTT	CASSQAGSNTGELFF	15	TRBV4-1	-	-	TRBJ2-2
TGTGCCAGCAGCGTAGAGCCCTTCGGAAACACCATATATTTT	CASSVEPFGNTIYF	14	TRBV9	once	-	TRBJ1-3
TGTGCCAGCAGCTCGCCCCGGACAGGGGGGAGCGAGCAGTACTTC	CASSSPRTGGSEQYF	15	TRBV7-9	-	TRBD1	TRBJ2-7
TGCGCCAGCAGTCCGGGGGGGCGGATGGACGAGCAGTACTTC	CASSPGGRMDEQYF	14	TRBV10-1	-	TRBD2	TRBJ2-7
TGTGCCAGCAGCTGGACAGACAACAATCAGCCCCAGCATTTT	CASSWTDNNQPQHF	14	TRBV7-6	-	-	TRBJ1-5
TGTGCCAGTAGTAGGGCAGCCGAGCAGTACGAGCAGTACTTC	CASSRAAEQYEQYF	14	TRBV19	-	-	TRBJ2-7
TGCGCCAGCAGCCACCAAGTACAGGGGAACTATGGCTACACCTTC	CASSHQVQGNYGYTF	15	TRBV4-3	-	TRBD1	TRBJ1-2
TGTGCCAGCAGTTTAAGGGGGGGCTACACCTTC	CASSLRGGYTF	11	TRBV6-1	-	-	TRBJ1-2
TGCGCCAGCAGCTTGGCACCGGGACTGAATATTGGCTACACCTTC	CASSLAPGLNIGYTF	15	TRBV5-1	few	-	TRBJ1-2
TGTGCCAGCAGCCCCCTTAGCCCCCCAGATACGCAGTATTTT	CASSPLSPPDTQYF	14	TRBV7-6	-	-	TRBJ2-3
TGCGCCAGCAGCTTGGAAACGGGACTAGCGGGAGTTATGTCCTACAATGAGCAGTTCTTC	CASSLETGLAGVMSYNEQFF	20	TRBV5-1	-	TRBD2	TRBJ2-1
TGTGCCACCAGCAGAGCGGGACAGGGGGCTGGGGCCAACGTCCTGACTTTC	CATSRAGQGAGANVLTF	17	TRBV15	-	TRBD1	TRBJ2-6
TGTGCCAGCAGCCAGGGACAGGGAACCTACGAGCAGTACTTC	CASSQGQGTYEQYF	14	TRBV27	-	TRBD1	TRBJ2-7
TGTGCCAGCAGCTTAGCGGCAGGGGGGAATGAGCAGTTCTTC	CASSLAAGGNEQFF	14	TRBV7-9	-	-	TRBJ2-1
TGCGCCAGCAGCTTGGACGCTGGCCTCAGCTCCTACGAGCAGTACTTC	CASSLDAGLSSYEQYF	16	TRBV5-1	few	-	TRBJ2-7
TGTGCCAGCAGTTTAGCCCAACCTCCCAACGAGCAGTACTTC	CASSLAQPPNEQYF	14	TRBV28	-	-	TRBJ2-7
TGCACCAGCAGCCAAGATCGGGGCAGGGGTACAACTAATGAAAAACTGTTTTTT	CTSSQDRGRGTTNEKLFF	18	TRBV1	-	-	TRBJ1-4
TGCGCCAGCAGTGATATTGGCGGGACTGAAGCTTTCTTT	CASSDIGGTEAFF	13	TRBV10-2	-	-	TRBJ1-1
TGCGCCAGCAGCCCCGGGACTGTCTACAATGAGCAGTTCTTC	CASSPGTVYNEQFF	14	TRBV4-1	once	-	TRBJ2-1
TGTGCCAGCAGCCCTCCCTACGAGCAGTACTTC	CASSPPYEQYF	11	TRBV7-2	-	-	TRBJ2-7
TGCGCCAGCAGCCAAGATCGGGGGGCAGATACGCAGTATTTT	CASSQDRGADTQYF	14	TRBV4-3	-	TRBD2	TRBJ2-3
TGTGCCAGCAGCTTAAATCGACGTTACGGGGCTGGAAACACCATATATTTT	CASSLNRRYGAGNTIYF	17	TRBV11-2	once	-	TRBJ1-3
TGTGCTAGTGGTTTGCCCCGGACAGGCGTTTACTACGAGCAGTACTTC	CASGLPRTGVYYEQYF	16	TRBV12-5	-	TRBD1	TRBJ2-7
TGTGCCAGCAGCCCGGGGTGGGCTAGCGGGAGTTCTAATGAGCAGTTCTTC	CASSPGWASGSSNEQFF	17	TRBV11-3	-	TRBD2	TRBJ2-1
TGTGCCAGCAGCGTAGGAGGACAGCCAGTTAAGAACACTGAAGCTTTCTTT	CASSVGGQPVKNTEAFF	17	TRBV9	-	-	TRBJ1-1
TGTGCCAGCAGCGCGACTAGTAGGAATGAGCAGTTCTTC	CASSATSRNEQFF	13	TRBV9	-	-	TRBJ2-1
TGTGCCAGCAGTTTATCTCTAGCGGGAGAACGAGCCTACGAGCAGTACTTC	CASSLSLAGERAYEQYF	17	TRBV28	-	TRBD2	TRBJ2-7
TGTGCCAGCAGCTCCTGGACAGCTTATAGCAATCAGCCCCAGCATTTT	CASSSWTAYSNQPQHF	16	TRBV7-2	-	-	TRBJ1-5
TGTGCCAGCAGTGGGCCGGGACAGGGGGCGCGGGAGCAGTACTTC	CASSGPGQGAREQYF	15	TRBV25-1	-	TRBD1	TRBJ2-5
TGTGTCAGCAGTGAAGCGGGGCTGATTAACTATGGCTACACCTTC	CVSSEAGLINYGYTF	15	TRBV6-1	-	-	TRBJ1-2
TGTGCCAGCAGCCTACAGGGTGCAGCCAAAAACATTCAGTACTTC	CASSLQGAAKNIQYF	15	TRBV5-4	-	-	TRBJ2-4
TGTGCCAGCAGCCCGGGGGGAGGGCAGCCCCAGCATTTT	CASSPGGGQPQHF	13	TRBV28	-	-	TRBJ1-5
TGTGCCAGCAGTTTAGGAGGGGCTGGAAACACCATATATTTT	CASSLGGAGNTIYF	14	TRBV28	-	-	TRBJ1-3
TGCGCCAGCAGTGACGGAGCGGATGGGCAGTACTTC	CASSDGADGQYF	12	TRBV10-1	-	-	TRBJ2-7
TGTGCCAGCAGTAGGGGCTCCCGCCAAGAGACCCAGTACTTC	CASSRGSRQETQYF	14	TRBV13	-	-	TRBJ2-5
TGTGCCAGCAGCTTCGGCGGGACCAATGAAAAACTGTTTTTT	CASSFGGTNEKLFF	14	TRBV7-9	-	-	TRBJ1-4
TGTGCCAGCAGACAGGTATTCCCTGGAAACACCATATATTTT	CASRQVFPGNTIYF	14	TRBV6-5	-	-	TRBJ1-3
TGTGCCAGCACTACCGGACAGGGAAGTGAAAAACTGTTTTTT	CASTTGQGSEKLFF	14	TRBV5-4	-	TRBD1	TRBJ1-4
TGTGCCTGGAGTACGCTTACCTACGAGCAGTACTTC	CAWSTLTYEQYF	12	TRBV30	-	-	TRBJ2-7
TGTGCCAGTAGTATAGAGGTGACAGCGCCTGGAGGGGTCCTCCACTTT	CASSIEVTAPGGVLHF	16	TRBV19	-	-	TRBJ1-6
TGTGCCAGCAGTCGAGGACAGGGGAATAGTGGGCCTTACGAGCAGTACTTC	CASSRGQGNSGPYEQYF	17	TRBV7-6	-	TRBD1	TRBJ2-7